Listed below are T cell receptor beta chains from one sample, sequenced in a study of blood T cell repertoires in COVID-19. Profiled with immunoSEQ multiplex PCR; TCRdb holds only in-frame clones, not every one. This table holds some 100,000 clones, roughly four fifths found once. Sequencing input: peripheral blood. Receptors were obtained from a human donor in a cohort sampled during active COVID-19. Both conserved end residues are part of each CDR3. A D gene is named only where the DNA matches it firmly. Size is stated for part of the rows, as once, few or many counts, or as a class when the clone is expanded.

.	TRBV6-5	TRBJ2-1	.	CASSYSRQYNEQFF	TGTGCCAGCAGTTACTCGAGACAGTACAATGAGCAGTTCTTC
.	TRBV9	TRBJ1-1	few	CASSLAGGSTEAFF	TGTGCCAGCAGCCTGGCTGGGGGCTCCACTGAAGCTTTCTTT
.	TRBV5-1	TRBJ1-1	.	CASSFQTSNTEAFF	TGCGCCAGCAGCTTCCAAACATCGAACACTGAAGCTTTCTTT
.	TRBV4-2	TRBJ2-2	.	CASSWQGDTGELFF	TGTGCCAGCAGCTGGCAGGGTGACACCGGGGAGCTGTTTTTT
TRBD2	TRBV2	TRBJ2-5	.	CASSKGRVQETQYF	TGTGCCAGCAGTAAAGGGAGGGTTCAAGAGACCCAGTACTTC
TRBD1	TRBV2	TRBJ2-5	.	CASSEVGGGTGGKTQYF	TGTGCCAGCAGTGAAGTAGGAGGTGGGACAGGGGGCAAGACCCAGTACTTC
.	TRBV19	TRBJ1-6	.	CASSIAGAKSPLHF	TGTGCCAGTAGTATTGCGGGGGCGAAATCACCCCTCCACTTT
TRBD1	TRBV4-3	TRBJ1-2	.	CASSQGDSFYGYTF	TGCGCCAGCAGCCAAGGGGACAGCTTCTATGGCTACACCTTC
.	TRBV7-3	TRBJ1-4	.	CASSLRPGPSEKLFF	TGTGCCAGCAGCTTGAGGCCCGGCCCTAGTGAAAAACTGTTTTTT
.	TRBV5-6	TRBJ2-7	few	CASSLAPGYEQYF	TGTGCCAGCAGCTTGGCTCCAGGCTACGAGCAGTACTTC
.	TRBV30	TRBJ2-7	.	CAWSWGGEQYF	TGTGCCTGGTCGTGGGGCGGAGAGCAGTACTTC
TRBD2	TRBV14	TRBJ2-7	.	CATGTSGSYEQYF	TGTGCCACCGGGACTAGCGGTTCCTACGAGCAGTACTTC
.	TRBV11-2	TRBJ2-3	once	CASSFRSSPITDTQYF	TGTGCCAGCAGCTTTCGTTCTAGCCCCATAACAGATACGCAGTATTTT
.	TRBV7-2	TRBJ2-7	.	CASSFRGGRSYEQYF	TGTGCCAGCAGCTTTAGGGGGGGTAGATCCTACGAGCAGTACTTC
.	TRBV5-4	TRBJ1-1	.	CASTYYSDGYRGAFF	TGTGCCAGCACCTACTACTCAGACGGGTACCGGGGGGCTTTCTTT
.	TRBV30	TRBJ1-5	once	CAWSVLLDQPQHF	TGTGCCTGGAGTGTACTATTGGATCAGCCCCAGCATTTT
.	TRBV19	TRBJ1-1	.	CASSIREAQNTEAFF	TGTGCCAGTAGTATAAGGGAGGCTCAGAACACTGAAGCTTTCTTT
.	TRBV11-2	TRBJ2-7	.	CASSSYREPYEQYF	TGTGCCAGCAGCTCATACAGGGAGCCCTACGAGCAGTACTTC
TRBD2	TRBV27	TRBJ2-2	once	CASSSRTSGGMIGELFF	TGTGCCAGCAGTTCCAGGACTAGCGGGGGTATGATCGGGGAGCTGTTTTTT
.	TRBV6-6	TRBJ1-5	few	CASGGSNQPQHF	TGTGCCAGCGGGGGGAGCAATCAGCCCCAGCATTTT
.	TRBV5-8	TRBJ2-4	.	CASRLANGDIQYF	TGTGCCAGCAGACTCGCCAACGGGGACATTCAGTACTTC
TRBD1	TRBV5-1	TRBJ2-7	.	CASSSEPGQGPYEQYF	TGCGCCAGCAGCTCCGAACCGGGACAGGGCCCCTACGAGCAGTACTTC
TRBD1	TRBV7-6	TRBJ1-6	few	CASSSSGTVNSPLHF	TGTGCCAGCAGCAGCTCCGGGACAGTTAATTCACCCCTCCACTTT
TRBD1	TRBV6-1	TRBJ1-3	.	CASSEAGTGSSGNTIYF	TGTGCCAGCAGTGAAGCGGGGACAGGGAGCTCTGGAAACACCATATATTTT
TRBD1	TRBV7-2	TRBJ2-1	.	CASSSTGTGGYNEQFF	TGTGCCAGCAGCTCCACCGGGACAGGGGGCTACAATGAGCAGTTCTTC